The rows below give T cell receptor beta chains drawn from one sample of a study of T cell responses to AZD1222 COVID-19 vaccine. TCRdb's table, derived via immunoSEQ multiplex PCR, lists solely in-frame clones and lacks some. The sample lists about 130,000 clones, 75% to 90% occurring once. This sample comprised peripheral blood, obtained on day 0 of AZD1222 vaccination. These TCRs come from an adult in good health. CDR3s include the opening cysteine and the closing phenylalanine or tryptophan. D genes are given only for firm matches. A clone size is listed for some rows: how often the clone was seen (once, few, many), or a class if it is expanded.

D: NA; V: TRBV6-5; J: TRBJ1-1; size: few; length: 16; DNA: TGTGCCAGCAGTTACCACACCGTTGGAGGGAGAGCTGAAGCTTTCTTT; CDR3: CASSYHTVGGRAEAFF
D: NA; V: TRBV6-5; J: TRBJ2-7; size: few; length: 13; DNA: TGTGCCAGCGTGGACGTGGTCTCCTACGAGCAGTACTTC; CDR3: CASVDVVSYEQYF
D: TRBD1; V: TRBV19; J: TRBJ1-1; size: NA; length: 16; DNA: TGTGCCAGTAGGCCCCAGACAGGGCTCCTGAACACTGAAGCTTTCTTT; CDR3: CASRPQTGLLNTEAFF
D: NA; V: TRBV2; J: TRBJ1-2; size: NA; length: 15; DNA: TGTGCCAGCAGTGAGGTCGGGGAGGACGGCTATGGCTACACCTTC; CDR3: CASSEVGEDGYGYTF
D: TRBD1; V: TRBV7-8; J: TRBJ2-7; size: few; length: 15; DNA: TGTGCCAGCAGCTTAGCCGGGACAGGGAACTACGAGCAGTACTTC; CDR3: CASSLAGTGNYEQYF
D: NA; V: TRBV10-3; J: TRBJ2-3; size: NA; length: 15; DNA: TGTGCCATCAGTGAGATGACCCTTTTCACAGATACGCAGTATTTT; CDR3: CAISEMTLFTDTQYF
D: NA; V: TRBV20-1; J: TRBJ2-4; size: few; length: 11; DNA: TGCAGTGCTGCCCAGGGGAACATTCAGTACTTC; CDR3: CSAAQGNIQYF
D: NA; V: TRBV2; J: TRBJ1-1; size: NA; length: 11; DNA: TGTGCCAGCCACGGGGGGACTGAAGCTTTCTTT; CDR3: CASHGGTEAFF
D: NA; V: TRBV2; J: TRBJ1-5; size: few; length: 15; DNA: TGTGCCAGCTGGGACTCCTTACTAGGCGATCAGCCCCAGCATTTT; CDR3: CASWDSLLGDQPQHF
D: TRBD2; V: TRBV29-1; J: TRBJ2-3; size: NA; length: 14; DNA: TGCAGCGTTGCGGGGGGGCCCGGCACAGATACGCAGTATTTT; CDR3: CSVAGGPGTDTQYF
D: NA; V: TRBV28; J: TRBJ1-1; size: once; length: 11; DNA: TGTGCCAGCAGCACCAACACTGAAGCTTTCTTT; CDR3: CASSTNTEAFF
D: TRBD2; V: TRBV6-1; J: TRBJ2-1; size: few; length: 16; DNA: TGTGCCAGCAGTGAAGCTAGCGGGGGGGCCTACAATGAGCAGTTCTTC; CDR3: CASSEASGGAYNEQFF
D: NA; V: TRBV16; J: TRBJ1-3; size: few; length: 13; DNA: TGTGCCAGCAGCCAAGACTCTGGAAACACCATATATTTT; CDR3: CASSQDSGNTIYF
D: TRBD1; V: TRBV18; J: TRBJ2-1; size: NA; length: 15; DNA: TGTGCCAGCTCACTTGGGACAGGAGCTTACAATGAGCAGTTCTTC; CDR3: CASSLGTGAYNEQFF
D: TRBD1; V: TRBV6-5; J: TRBJ1-2; size: once; length: 14; DNA: TGTGCCAGCAGTTACATCGGGACAGCTTATGGCTACACCTTC; CDR3: CASSYIGTAYGYTF
D: NA; V: TRBV7-3; J: TRBJ1-1; size: NA; length: 13; DNA: TGTGCCAGCAGCTCCGCCGGGGACACTGAAGCTTTCTTT; CDR3: CASSSAGDTEAFF
D: NA; V: TRBV28; J: TRBJ2-7; size: NA; length: 13; DNA: TGTGCCAGCAGTCCGGACAGCTCCTACGAGCAGTACTTC; CDR3: CASSPDSSYEQYF
D: NA; V: TRBV6-6; J: TRBJ1-5; size: NA; length: 13; DNA: TGTGCCAGCTTCCAACAGGAGGGTCAGCCCCAGCATTTT; CDR3: CASFQQEGQPQHF
D: NA; V: TRBV9; J: TRBJ1-2; size: NA; length: 15; DNA: TGTGCCAGCAGCGTAGGGTCAGGGATCGGCTATGGCTACACCTTC; CDR3: CASSVGSGIGYGYTF
D: TRBD2; V: TRBV28; J: TRBJ2-3; size: once; length: 15; DNA: TGTGCCAGCAGTTTGTTGGGGGGGGGCACAGATACGCAGTATTTT; CDR3: CASSLLGGGTDTQYF
D: TRBD2; V: TRBV11-1; J: TRBJ2-1; size: NA; length: 15; DNA: TGTGCCAGCAGCTTGGGACTAGCGGGGGGTAATGAGCAGTTCTTC; CDR3: CASSLGLAGGNEQFF
D: NA; V: TRBV3-1/TRBV3-2; J: TRBJ1-2; size: NA; length: 13; DNA: TGTGCCAGCAGCCAAGGATTGTCGGATGGCTACACCTTC; CDR3: CASSQGLSDGYTF
D: NA; V: TRBV7-9; J: TRBJ1-6; size: NA; length: 15; DNA: TGTGCCAGCAGCTTTCTGGAGGGCGGAACCTCACCCCTCCACTTT; CDR3: CASSFLEGGTSPLHF
D: NA; V: TRBV6-5; J: TRBJ1-1; size: NA; length: 11; DNA: TGTGCCAGTGTACAGGGAGCTGAAGCTTTCTTT; CDR3: CASVQGAEAFF
D: TRBD1; V: TRBV10-3; J: TRBJ1-1; size: few; length: 16; DNA: TGTGCCATCAGTACCCCCAGGGGGCCAGCGAACACTGAAGCTTTCTTT; CDR3: CAISTPRGPANTEAFF
D: NA; V: TRBV19; J: TRBJ1-3; size: once; length: 13; DNA: TGTGCCAGTAGTAAACGCTCTGGAAACACCATATATTTT; CDR3: CASSKRSGNTIYF
D: NA; V: TRBV21-1; J: TRBJ1-6; size: once; length: 11; DNA: TGTGCCAGCAGCAGTAATTCACCCCTCCACTTT; CDR3: CASSSNSPLHF
D: TRBD1; V: TRBV2; J: TRBJ1-1; size: NA; length: 14; DNA: TGTGCCAGCAGCGGGACAGGGGGTTACACTGAAGCTTTCTTT; CDR3: CASSGTGGYTEAFF
D: TRBD1; V: TRBV5-1; J: TRBJ2-6; size: NA; length: 19; DNA: TGCGCCAGCAGCTTTTCCCAGCGGACAGGGAGCTCTGGGGCCAACGTCCTGACTTTC; CDR3: CASSFSQRTGSSGANVLTF
D: NA; V: TRBV12-5; J: TRBJ1-1; size: NA; length: 13; DNA: TGTGCTAGTGGTTTCGACGAGAACACTGAAGCTTTCTTT; CDR3: CASGFDENTEAFF
D: NA; V: TRBV28; J: TRBJ1-2; size: NA; length: 13; DNA: TGTGCCAGCAGTTTAGTGCGGGGGCGGGGCTACACCTTC; CDR3: CASSLVRGRGYTF
D: NA; V: TRBV5-1; J: TRBJ1-1; size: NA; length: 13; DNA: TGCGCCAGCGGACCACAGGTGAACACTGAAGCTTTCTTT; CDR3: CASGPQVNTEAFF
D: NA; V: TRBV5-1; J: TRBJ2-2; size: NA; length: 14; DNA: TGCGCCAGCGGATTAGTTCCGGTGGCCGGGGAGCTGTTTTTT; CDR3: CASGLVPVAGELFF
D: TRBD1; V: TRBV5-1; J: TRBJ2-1; size: NA; length: 14; DNA: TGCGCCAGCAGCTTGGGACAGGGGTACAATGAGCAGTTCTTC; CDR3: CASSLGQGYNEQFF
D: TRBD1; V: TRBV5-1; J: TRBJ1-2; size: NA; length: 14; DNA: TGCGCCAGCAGCTTGCAGGGGGTGGAATCTGGCTACACCTTC; CDR3: CASSLQGVESGYTF
D: TRBD1; V: TRBV5-8; J: TRBJ2-7; size: NA; length: 20; DNA: TGTGCCAGCAGCTTTGTGGGGACAGACCTTCCCATAACCCATCGGTACGAGCAGTACTTC; CDR3: CASSFVGTDLPITHRYEQYF
D: NA; V: TRBV29-1; J: TRBJ1-2; size: NA; length: 12; DNA: TGCAGCGCAAACCAGGGGATCTATGGCTACACCTTC; CDR3: CSANQGIYGYTF
D: NA; V: TRBV10-3; J: TRBJ1-2; size: NA; length: 13; DNA: TGTGCCATCAGTGACTCGCGAGACTATGGCTACACCTTC; CDR3: CAISDSRDYGYTF
D: TRBD1; V: TRBV9; J: TRBJ2-2; size: NA; length: 14; DNA: TGTGCCAGCAGCTCGGGACAGGCCACCGGGGAGCTGTTTTTT; CDR3: CASSSGQATGELFF
D: TRBD1; V: TRBV5-1; J: TRBJ2-3; size: NA; length: 16; DNA: TGCGCCAGCAGCGCCAGTGGACAGGGGCGCGGAGATACGCAGTATTTT; CDR3: CASSASGQGRGDTQYF
D: NA; V: TRBV5-4; J: TRBJ1-1; size: NA; length: 16; DNA: TGTGCCAGCAGCTTGGGAGCTTTGGGGTTGAACACTGAAGCTTTCTTT; CDR3: CASSLGALGLNTEAFF
D: TRBD2; V: TRBV5-5; J: TRBJ2-3; size: NA; length: 16; DNA: TGTGCCAGCAGCCAGGGGACTAGCGGACTCACAGATACGCAGTATTTT; CDR3: CASSQGTSGLTDTQYF
D: NA; V: TRBV19; J: TRBJ2-7; size: few; length: 15; DNA: TGTGCCAGTAGTACGCTGGACAGCTCCTCCTACGAGCAGTACTTC; CDR3: CASSTLDSSSYEQYF
D: NA; V: TRBV5-1; J: TRBJ1-1; size: once; length: 16; DNA: TGCGCCAGCAGCTTGGAACAGGGATGGTCGAGCACTGAAGCTTTCTTT; CDR3: CASSLEQGWSSTEAFF
D: NA; V: TRBV2; J: TRBJ1-2; size: few; length: 11; DNA: TGTGCCAGGCGGCGGAGCTATGGCTACACCTTC; CDR3: CARRRSYGYTF
D: NA; V: TRBV28; J: TRBJ2-4; size: NA; length: 16; DNA: TGTGCCAGCAGTTTGCATACTAGCACGGTAAAAAACATTCAGTACTTC; CDR3: CASSLHTSTVKNIQYF
D: NA; V: TRBV1; J: TRBJ1-2; size: NA; length: 15; DNA: TGCACCGCTGCTCAACATGGGGACAAGGACTATGGCTACACCTTC; CDR3: CTAAQHGDKDYGYTF
D: NA; V: TRBV2; J: TRBJ1-2; size: few; length: 12; DNA: TGTGCCAGCACCCGTGGGGGCTATGGCTACACCTTC; CDR3: CASTRGGYGYTF
D: NA; V: TRBV3-1/TRBV3-2; J: TRBJ1-4; size: NA; length: 16; DNA: TGTGCCAGCAGCGACAATAGATTAGCAACTAATGAAAAACTGTTTTTT; CDR3: CASSDNRLATNEKLFF
D: NA; V: TRBV3-1/TRBV3-2; J: TRBJ1-1; size: once; length: 17; DNA: TGTGCCAGCAGCCAAGATTGGGCAGGGAGAATGAACACTGAAGCTTTCTTT; CDR3: CASSQDWAGRMNTEAFF
D: TRBD1; V: TRBV9; J: TRBJ2-2; size: NA; length: 20; DNA: TGTGCCAGCAGCGTAGAAACAGGGGGCGATTTTTCCTCGAGGACCGGGGAGCTGTTTTTT; CDR3: CASSVETGGDFSSRTGELFF